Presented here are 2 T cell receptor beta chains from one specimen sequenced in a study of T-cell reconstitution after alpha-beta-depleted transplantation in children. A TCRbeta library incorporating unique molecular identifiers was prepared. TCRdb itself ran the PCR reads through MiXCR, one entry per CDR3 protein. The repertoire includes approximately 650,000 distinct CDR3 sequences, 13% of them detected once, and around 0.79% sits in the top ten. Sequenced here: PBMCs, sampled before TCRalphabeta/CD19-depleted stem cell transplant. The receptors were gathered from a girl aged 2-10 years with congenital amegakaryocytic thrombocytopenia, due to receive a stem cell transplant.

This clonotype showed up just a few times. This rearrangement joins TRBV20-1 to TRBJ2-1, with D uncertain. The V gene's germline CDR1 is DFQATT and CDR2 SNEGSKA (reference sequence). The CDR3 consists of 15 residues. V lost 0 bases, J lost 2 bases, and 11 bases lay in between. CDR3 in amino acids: CSARDNRNAYNEQFF. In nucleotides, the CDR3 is TGCAGTGCTAGAGATAACCGGAACGCCTACAATGAGCAGTTCTTC.

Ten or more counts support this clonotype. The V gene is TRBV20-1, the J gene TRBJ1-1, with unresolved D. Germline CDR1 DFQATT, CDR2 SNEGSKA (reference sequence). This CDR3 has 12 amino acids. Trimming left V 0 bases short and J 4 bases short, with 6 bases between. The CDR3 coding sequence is TGCAGTGCTAGAGACCGAGGCACTGAAGCTTTCTTT. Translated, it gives CSARDRGTEAFF.